The 26 T cell receptor beta chains presented below share a single source sample, sequenced in a study of blood T cell repertoires in COVID-19. The repertoire was sequenced with immunoSEQ multiplex PCR; TCRdb's copy has only in-frame clones and lacks some. This sample carries a few hundred thousand clones, around 88% of them seen once, and the ten largest clones take approximately 2%. Sequenced sample: peripheral blood. The receptors were sampled from a man aged 25 to 40 with active or convalescent COVID-19.

The CDR3 sequence is CASSPPSGETDTQYF. CDR3 DNA sequence: TGTGCCAGCAGCCCCCCGTCGGGTGAGACAGATACGCAGTATTTT. This chain connects TRBV14 to TRBJ2-3, with D uncertain. The germline V gene encodes CDR1 SGHDN and CDR2 FVKESK. The CDR3 has 15 amino acids. The V and J ends lost 4 bases and 3 bases respectively, with 14 bases between them. The full variable domain, with the rest looked up from reference TRBV14 and TRBJ2-3, is EAGVTQFPSHSVIEKGQTVTLRCDPISGHDNLYWYRRVMGKEIKFLLHFVKESKQDESGMPNNRFLAERTGGTYSTLKVQPAELEDSGVYFCASSPPSGETDTQYFGPGTRLTVL.

V and J are TRBV10-3 and TRBJ2-5, with no clear D. Looked up from germline, CDR1 is ENHRY and CDR2 is SYGVKD. The germline V and J ends were trimmed by 4 bases and 1 base, with 7 bases remaining between them. This CDR3 is 13 amino acids long. The DNA for the CDR3 is TGTGCCATCAGTGTTGGCTCCCAAGAGACCCAGTACTTC. Its protein is CAISVGSQETQYF.

The genes are TRBV6-6 and TRBJ2-1; 7 positions match TRBD1. Germline-derived CDR1 and CDR2 are MNHNY and SVGAGI (reference sequence). The CDR3 contains 13 residues. Trimming at V came to 4 bases and at J to 6 bases, leaving 3 bases not matched to a gene. Written as DNA, the CDR3 is TGTGCCAGCAGTTTCGACAGGGTCAATGAGCAGTTCTTC. It specifies CASSFDRVNEQFF.

The chain is built from TRBV6-5 and TRBJ2-7; 7 bases line up with TRBD1. Germline V CDR1 and CDR2: MNHEY, SVGAGI. The CDR3 runs 15 residues. Germline trimming cut 8 bases from V and 2 bases from J; bases unmatched to any gene: 12. The CDR3 bases are TGTGCCAGCCGGGTACAAATGGACAGGACCTACGAGCAGTACTTC. Amino acid sequence: CASRVQMDRTYEQYF.

The rearrangement joins TRBV23-1 to TRBJ2-6, with D maybe TRBD2 (5 bases). TRBV23-1 is an ORF, and what it does is uncertain. The V and J ends lost 8 bases and 1 base respectively, with 15 bases between them. This CDR3 contains 16 residues. The CDR3 nucleotides read TGCGCCAGCGGGGAGCGTAGAGCATCTGGGGCCAACGTCCTGACTTTC. Encoded protein: CASGERRASGANVLTF.

The chain combines TRBV6-2 or TRBV6-3 with TRBJ1-4, with 10 bases that match TRBD1. From germline, CDR1 is MNHEY and CDR2 SVGEGT. There are 16 residues in the CDR3. After removal of 5 bases from V and 10 bases from J, the junction contained 13 bases not matched to a gene. CDR3 amino acids: CASSLAGTGELGKLFF. The CDR3 DNA reads TGTGCCAGCAGTCTCGCAGGGACAGGGGAATTGGGAAAACTGTTTTTT.

CDR3 in amino acids: CASSQGSAWNTEAFF. CDR3 sequence (DNA): TGCGCCAGCAGCCAAGGGAGTGCTTGGAACACTGAAGCTTTCTTT. V and J are TRBV4-1 and TRBJ1-1, with D unresolved. Germline CDR1 reads MGHRA; CDR2 reads YSYEKL. This CDR3 contains 15 residues. V was pared by 1 base and J by 1 base, with 10 bases between.

This chain's CDR3 is CASSVGRQGSNSPLHF. The CDR3 DNA sequence: TGTGCCAGCAGCGTAGGGAGACAGGGGAGCAATTCACCCCTCCACTTT. The V gene is TRBV9, the J gene TRBJ1-6, with TRBD1 matching over 8 bases. The CDR3 spans 16 residues. Germline V gene lookup returns CDR1 SGDLS and CDR2 YYNGEE. V shed 0 bases, J shed 7 bases, and the junction held 6 bases outside the gene matches.

The chain couples TRBV30 to TRBJ1-5, with TRBD1 identical over 9 bases. The CDR3 runs 15 residues. CDR1 is GTSNPN and CDR2 is SVGIG in the germline V gene (reference sequence). V was pared by 4 bases and J by 3 bases, with 7 bases of the junction left unmatched. CDR3 coding DNA: TGTGCCTGGACCCCGGGGACAGGGCTCAATCAGCCCCAGCATTTT. Its protein is CAWTPGTGLNQPQHF.

V is TRBV9 and J is TRBJ2-7; 7 positions agree with TRBD1. Germline V gene data show CDR1 as SGDLS and CDR2 as YYNGEE. The CDR3 sequence is 14 residues long. V shed 3 bases, J shed 0 bases, and the junction held 3 bases outside the gene matches. CDR3 coding DNA: TGTGCCAGCAGCGCACAGGGGAGCTCCTACGAGCAGTACTTC. Protein sequence: CASSAQGSSYEQYF.

The rearrangement uses TRBV7-9 and TRBJ2-1; TRBD1 matches at 9 bases. From germline, CDR1 is SEHNR and CDR2 FQNEAQ (reference sequence). CDR3 length equals 15 residues. With 5 bases clipped from V and 6 bases from J, the junction kept 8 bases outside the gene matches. The CDR3 loop reads CASSAPGTGFNEQFF. Here the CDR3 DNA reads TGTGCCAGCAGCGCGCCCGGGACAGGGTTCAATGAGCAGTTCTTC.

The CDR3 DNA follows: TGTGCCAGCAGTGGGCTAGCGGGGAGATACTACGAGCAGTACTTC. It codes for CASSGLAGRYYEQYF. The chain links TRBV6-4 to TRBJ2-7, with 9 bases fitting TRBD2. Germline V gene lookup returns CDR1 MRHNA and CDR2 SNTAGT. V trimming: 4 bases; J trimming: 3 bases; junction bases outside the gene matches: 7. The CDR3 totals 15 residues.

The V call is TRBV15, the J call TRBJ2-1; D is ambiguous. The CDR3 consists of 13 residues. Trimming stripped 8 bases from V and 0 bases from J, with 8 bases between. Germline assignment: CDR1 LNHNV and CDR2 YYDKDF (reference sequence). The CDR3 loop is CATSLSSYNEQFF. The CDR3 DNA follows: TGTGCCACCTCCCTAAGCTCCTACAATGAGCAGTTCTTC.

This rearrangement joins TRBV27 to TRBJ1-1; D not resolved. With 4 bases removed from V and 4 bases from J, the gap between germline ends came to 19 bases. The CDR3 has 16 residues. Germline values: CDR1 MNHEY, CDR2 SMNVEV (reference sequence). CDR3 protein: CASSSFGEAGSTEAFF. CDR3 nucleotide sequence: TGTGCCAGCAGTTCCTTTGGAGAAGCGGGATCCACTGAAGCTTTCTTT.

The rearrangement joins TRBV18 to TRBJ2-7, with 11 nucleotides matching TRBD1. V was pared by 4 bases and J by 0 bases, with 5 bases of the junction left unmatched. Germline assignment: CDR1 KGHSH and CDR2 LQKENI. This CDR3 spans 16 amino acids. CDR3: CASSLSGTGGSYEQYF. In nucleotides, the CDR3 is TGTGCCAGCTCACTGTCCGGGACAGGGGGCTCCTACGAGCAGTACTTC. The full variable domain, rest sourced from reference TRBV18 and TRBJ2-7, is NAGVMQNPRHLVRRRGQEARLRCSPMKGHSHVYWYRQLPEEGLKFMVYLQKENIIDESGMPKERFSAEFPKEGPSILRIQQVVRGDSAAYFCASSLSGTGGSYEQYFGPGTRLTVT.

The V gene is TRBV4-1, the J gene TRBJ2-3, with TRBD2 matching over 8 bases. CDR1 and CDR2 from the germline V gene are MGHRA and YSYEKL. CDR3 length: 16 residues. The ends lost 1 base at V and 2 bases at J; junction bases unmatched: 5. The CDR3: CASSQGTGGLTDTQYF. As DNA, the CDR3 is TGCGCCAGCAGCCAAGGAACGGGGGGGCTCACAGATACGCAGTATTTT.

The CDR3 DNA reads TGCGCCAGCAGTGAGCCAGGGGCTGAAGCTTTCTTT. This sequence encodes CASSEPGAEAFF. This chain connects TRBV10-1 to TRBJ1-1; TRBD1 is a possible D gene (6 bases). The CDR3 sequence is 12 residues long. Germline V gene lookup returns CDR1 WNHNN and CDR2 SYGVQD (reference sequence). V was cut by 2 bases and J by 6 bases, with 7 bases left in between.

The chain carries TRBV4-1 and TRBJ1-4; D possibly corresponds to TRBD1 (5 bases). Per germline, CDR1 MGHRA and CDR2 YSYEKL. V lost 0 bases, J lost 8 bases, and 13 bases lay in between. This CDR3 is built from 15 residues. CDR3 residues: CASSQDATDWEKLFF. CDR3 nucleotide sequence: TGCGCCAGCAGCCAAGACGCGACAGATTGGGAAAAACTGTTTTTT.

The chain is built from TRBV9 and TRBJ2-5; D uncertain. With 3 bases removed from V and 1 base from J, the gap between germline ends came to 7 bases. This CDR3 is built from 13 residues. Germline V gene data show CDR1 as SGDLS and CDR2 as YYNGEE. Written as DNA, the CDR3 is TGTGCCAGCAGCGCCCCCCTCCAAGAGACCCAGTACTTC. This sequence encodes CASSAPLQETQYF.

Turning to this clone: Other nucleotide sequences from this sample produce the same CDR3. The V and J genes are TRBV27 and TRBJ1-2; 9 bases match TRBD1. V was pared by 2 bases and J by 5 bases, with 0 bases of the junction left unmatched. CDR1 and CDR2 from the germline V gene are MNHEY and SMNVEV (reference sequence). CDR3 length equals 13 residues. This chain's CDR3 is CASSLGQGYGYTF. The DNA for the CDR3 is TGTGCCAGCAGTTTAGGACAGGGGTATGGCTACACCTTC.

The rearrangement uses TRBV5-1 and TRBJ2-1; 11 bases match TRBD2. The CDR3 is 15 amino acids. CDR1 and CDR2 (germline): SGHRS, YFSETQ. Losses at the gene ends were 0 bases for V and 6 bases for J; bases not matched to a gene: 2. DNA for the CDR3: TGCGCCAGCAGCTTGGCTCTAGCGGGGGGCAATGAGCAGTTCTTC. Translating gives CASSLALAGGNEQFF.

The chain is built from TRBV10-3 and TRBJ2-1; TRBD2 matches 14 bases. This CDR3 comprises 13 residues. Losses at the gene ends were 9 bases for V and 8 bases for J; bases not matched to a gene: 3. Germline V CDR1 and CDR2: ENHRY, SYGVKD. This chain's CDR3 is CAMGTSGGYEQFF. The CDR3 region has the DNA TGTGCCATGGGGACTAGCGGGGGATATGAGCAGTTCTTC.

The chain carries TRBV27 and TRBJ2-7, with D tentatively TRBD2 (6 bases). Germline CDR1 reads MNHEY; CDR2 reads SMNVEV (reference sequence). V lost 5 bases and J 2 bases, leaving 16 bases between the germline ends. CDR3 length equals 15 residues. CDR3 protein: CASSQGLPRTYEQYF. CDR3 coding DNA: TGTGCCAGCAGTCAGGGACTCCCGAGGACCTACGAGCAGTACTTC.

The J gene is TRBJ2-3, the V gene TRBV4-3; D remains unclear. V lost 2 bases to trimming and J lost 2 bases, with 5 bases between them. The CDR3 runs to 13 residues. Per germline, CDR1 LGHNA and CDR2 YSLEER. The CDR3 nucleotides are TGCGCCAGCAGCCAATTACACACAGATACGCAGTATTTT. It is translated as CASSQLHTDTQYF.

This clone was counted once. J is TRBJ2-7 and V is TRBV5-1; 7 bases agree with TRBD1. The CDR3 length is 14 residues. V was clipped by 2 bases and J by 3 bases; unmatched bases: 5. Germline-derived CDR1 and CDR2 are SGHRS and YFSETQ. The DNA for the CDR3 is TGCGCCAGCAGCTTAGACAGGGACATCTACGAGCAGTACTTC. This sequence encodes CASSLDRDIYEQYF. The variable domain in full, with the rest retrieved from reference TRBV5-1 and TRBJ2-7, is KAGVTQTPRYLIKTRGQQVTLSCSPISGHRSVSWYQQTPGQGLQFLFEYFSETQRNKGNFPGRFSGRQFSNSRSEMNVSTLELGDSALYLCASSLDRDIYEQYFGPGTRLTVT.

The chain uses TRBV6-5 and TRBJ1-1; TRBD1 agrees at 7 bases. The J segment lost 1 base and the V segment lost 5 bases, leaving 7 bases of the junction unmatched. The CDR3 extends over 15 amino acids. Germline assignment: CDR1 MNHEY and CDR2 SVGAGI. In DNA form, the CDR3 reads TGTGCCAGCAGTATAACAGGGGAAGGGAACACTGAAGCTTTCTTT. Protein product: CASSITGEGNTEAFF.